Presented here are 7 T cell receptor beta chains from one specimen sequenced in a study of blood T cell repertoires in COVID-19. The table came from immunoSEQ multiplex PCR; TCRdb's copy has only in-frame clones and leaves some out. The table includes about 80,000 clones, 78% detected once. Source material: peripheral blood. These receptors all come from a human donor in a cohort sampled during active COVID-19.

CDR3: CASSLEEGRHQPQHF. DNA of the CDR3: TGTGCCAGCAGCTTAGAGGAGGGCAGGCATCAGCCCCAGCATTTT. This sequence joins TRBV7-2 and TRBJ1-5; unclear D gene. Germline V gene data show CDR1 as SGHTA and CDR2 as FQGNSA. The CDR3 spans 15 residues. Between the trimmed V and J ends, which lost 1 base and 5 bases, there was a span of 12 bases.

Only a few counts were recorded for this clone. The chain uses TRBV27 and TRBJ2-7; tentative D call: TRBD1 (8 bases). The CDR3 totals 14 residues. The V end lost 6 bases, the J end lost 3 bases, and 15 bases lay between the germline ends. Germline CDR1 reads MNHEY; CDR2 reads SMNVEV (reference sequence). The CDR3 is CASSPTGEGYEQYF. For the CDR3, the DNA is TGTGCCAGCAGCCCGACAGGGGAGGGCTACGAGCAGTACTTC.

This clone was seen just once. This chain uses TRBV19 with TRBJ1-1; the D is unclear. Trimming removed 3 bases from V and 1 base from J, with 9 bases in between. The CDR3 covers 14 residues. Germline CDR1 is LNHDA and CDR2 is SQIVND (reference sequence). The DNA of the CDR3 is TGTGCCAGTAGTATTTACAACCCGAACACTGAAGCTTTCTTT. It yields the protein CASSIYNPNTEAFF.

CDR3 in DNA: TGTGCCAGCAGTTACCTCCCTAGAAACACTGAAGCTTTCTTT. Translation gives CASSYLPRNTEAFF. The chain links TRBV6-6 to TRBJ1-1, with D uncertain. V dropped 2 bases and J dropped 2 bases, with 9 bases sitting between them. This CDR3 has 14 amino acids. Germline loops: CDR1 MNHNY, CDR2 SVGAGI (reference sequence).

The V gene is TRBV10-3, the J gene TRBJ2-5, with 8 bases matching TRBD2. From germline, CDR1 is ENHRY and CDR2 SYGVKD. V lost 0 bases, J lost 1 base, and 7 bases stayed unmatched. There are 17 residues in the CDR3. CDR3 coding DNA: TGTGCCATCAGTGAGTCGATGAAGGCGGGGGGCCAAGAGACCCAGTACTTC. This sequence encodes CAISESMKAGGQETQYF.

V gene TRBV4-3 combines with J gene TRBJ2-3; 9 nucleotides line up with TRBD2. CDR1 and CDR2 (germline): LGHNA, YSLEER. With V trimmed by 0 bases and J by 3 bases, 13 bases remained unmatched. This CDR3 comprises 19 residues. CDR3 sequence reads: CASSQETPVSGSRTDTQYF. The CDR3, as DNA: TGCGCCAGCAGCCAAGAGACCCCCGTTAGCGGGAGTCGTACAGATACGCAGTATTTT.

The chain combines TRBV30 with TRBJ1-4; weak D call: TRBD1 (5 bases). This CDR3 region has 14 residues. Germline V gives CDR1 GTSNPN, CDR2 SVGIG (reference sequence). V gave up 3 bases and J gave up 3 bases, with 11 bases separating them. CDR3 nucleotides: TGTGCCTGGAGCTCGGTAGGGGCTAATGAAAAACTGTTTTTT. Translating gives CAWSSVGANEKLFF.